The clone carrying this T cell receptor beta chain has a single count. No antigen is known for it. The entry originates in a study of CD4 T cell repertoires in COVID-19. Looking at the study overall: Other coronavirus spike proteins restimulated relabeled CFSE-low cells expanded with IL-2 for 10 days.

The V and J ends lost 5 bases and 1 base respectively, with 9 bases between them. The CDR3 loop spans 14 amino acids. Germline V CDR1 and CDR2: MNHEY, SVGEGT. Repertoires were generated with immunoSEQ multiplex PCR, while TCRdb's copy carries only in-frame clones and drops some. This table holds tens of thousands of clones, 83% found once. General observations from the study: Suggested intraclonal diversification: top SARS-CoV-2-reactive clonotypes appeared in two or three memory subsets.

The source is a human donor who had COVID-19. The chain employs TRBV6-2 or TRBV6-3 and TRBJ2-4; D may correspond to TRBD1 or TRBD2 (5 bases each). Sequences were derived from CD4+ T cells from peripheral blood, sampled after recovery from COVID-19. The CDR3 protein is CASSRRDAKNIQYF. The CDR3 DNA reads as TGTGCCAGCAGTCGTAGGGACGCCAAAAACATTCAGTACTTC.